This T cell receptor (beta chain) originates from a study of Ad26.COV2.S vaccination and SARS-CoV-2 variants. In the study overall: The donor was enrolled in the Ad26.COV2.S arm of the COV1001 trial. Ad26.COV2.S given intramuscularly, once or twice 56 days apart.

Study-level results: Non-spike TCR breadth was similar in vaccine and placebo recipients. Once vaccination had occurred, spike-specific CD8+ and CD4+ T cell responses reportedly showed substantial breadth.

Note on this clone: Its antigen is still unknown.

This CDR3 comprises 15 residues. In germline, CDR1 is SNHLY, CDR2 FYNNEI. Trimming cost V 2 bases and J 2 bases, with 11 bases left between them. Data came from immunoSEQ multiplex PCR; TCRdb stores just in-frame clones and leaves some out. The data show about 460,000 clones, 89% seen once. The sample's treatment: 15 to 20 received Ad26.COV2.S at low or high dose, single or two shots; about 5 received placebo; per-sample allocation not given. Vaccine and placebo recipients were sampled on day 63 after the first injection. The specimen was peripheral blood, collected in a trial of Ad26.COV2.S vaccine versus placebo. V is TRBV2 and J is TRBJ2-3, with D uncertain. The clonotype was recovered from a person aged 18-60 years who received the Ad26.COV2.S COVID-19 vaccine or a placebo. CDR3 bases: TGTGCCAGCAGTGAACGAGACTTATTCACAGATACGCAGTATTTT. This sequence encodes CASSERDLFTDTQYF.